The next 18 T cell receptor beta chains were all read from a single sample in a study of radiation and T cells in renal cell carcinoma. Profiling relied on immunoSEQ multiplex PCR, and the TCRdb table lists in-frame clones only, not all of them. Here the sample spans some 150,000 clones, roughly 84% being singletons. Time point described: baseline pretreatment blood. Stated treatment: 15 Gy SBRT to primary tumor, nephrectomy 4 weeks later. Specimen: blood, collected from a patient whose treatment included radiotherapy and nephrectomy. The receptors originated from a woman between 45 and 60 years old with renal cell carcinoma.

The chain has TRBV7-3 and TRBJ2-5; TRBD1 might be the D (5 bases). The germline gives CDR1 SGHTA, CDR2 FQGTGA. The CDR3 runs to 14 residues. The germline V and J ends were trimmed by 5 bases and 6 bases, with 16 bases remaining between them. The CDR3 loop reads CASSPWGPGQTQYF. The CDR3 DNA sequence: TGTGCCAGCAGCCCCTGGGGCCCAGGACAGACCCAGTACTTC.

The rearrangement joins TRBV28 to TRBJ2-3; possibly TRBD1 or TRBD2 for D (5 bases each). Germline-derived CDR1 and CDR2 are MDHEN and SYDVKM. V lost 7 bases and J 4 bases, leaving 21 bases between the germline ends. The CDR3 runs to 16 residues. CDR3 sequence (DNA): TGTGCCAGCAACGCCCAGGAGGCGGTGGGGCCAGATACGCAGTATTTT. Protein sequence: CASNAQEAVGPDTQYF.

The CDR3 spells CASSLNLGGDTQYF. In DNA form, the CDR3 reads TGTGCCAGCAGCTTAAATCTGGGGGGAGATACGCAGTATTTT. V and J are TRBV7-9 and TRBJ2-3; D may be TRBD2 (6 bases). This CDR3 comprises 14 residues. The germline V and J ends were trimmed by 2 bases and 5 bases, with 11 bases remaining between them. CDR1 SEHNR and CDR2 FQNEAQ come from the germline V gene (reference sequence).

As regards this clone: An end of the junction does not agree with germline; a read error may underlie this. The chain recombines TRBV7-9 with TRBJ1-1; D is possibly TRBD1 (5 bases). CDR1 and CDR2 from the germline V gene are SEHNR and FQNEAQ (reference sequence). This CDR3 contains 16 residues. The CDR3 here is CASTLTGGIRNTEAFF. For the CDR3, the DNA is TGTGCCAGCACCTTAACAGGCGGGATTAGGAACACTGAAGCTTTCTTT. Using reference TRBV7-9 and TRBJ1-1 for the parts outside the CDR3, the full variable domain is DTGVSQNPRHKITKRGQNVTFRCDPISEHNRLYWYRQTLGQGPEFLTYFQNEAQLEKSRLLSDRFSAERPKGSFSTLEIQRTEQGDSAMYLCASTLTGGIRNTEAFFGQGTRLTVV.

The chain carries TRBV2 and TRBJ1-1; TRBD1 might be the D (5 bases). In germline, CDR1 is SNHLY, CDR2 FYNNEI. Trimming removed 3 bases from V and 4 bases from J, with 12 bases in between. The CDR3 length is 14 residues. The CDR3 DNA sequence: TGTGCCAGCAGTGATTTTGGGGGGAGCACTGAAGCTTTCTTT. Translation: CASSDFGGSTEAFF.

This clone was observed a single time. The gene calls are TRBV5-1 and TRBJ2-1, with TRBD1 matching over 10 bases. Losses at the gene ends were 1 base for V and 5 bases for J; bases not matched to a gene: 3. Germline lookup yields CDR1 SGHRS and CDR2 YFSETQ. CDR3 length equals 15 residues. CDR3 DNA sequence: TGCGCCAGCAGCTTGCGACAGGGGGCTAACAATGAGCAGTTCTTC. Its protein product is CASSLRQGANNEQFF.

The chain combines TRBV4-1 with TRBJ2-1; 10 positions match TRBD2. Trimming removed 0 bases from V and 8 bases from J; junction bases left unmatched: 13. Per germline, CDR1 MGHRA and CDR2 YSYEKL. The length of the CDR3 is 18 residues. The CDR3 bases are TGCGCCAGCAGCCAAGATAAGGGCTTCGAGCGGGGGGGAGATGAGCAGTTCTTC. Translation gives CASSQDKGFERGGDEQFF.

The CDR3 nucleotides are TGTGCCAGCAGTGAGGGAACCTATAGCAATCAGCCCCAGCATTTT. This encodes CASSEGTYSNQPQHF. This chain joins TRBV6-1 and TRBJ1-5, with unresolved D. CDR1 MNHNS and CDR2 SASEGT come from the germline V gene. V was pared by 3 bases and J by 0 bases, with 9 bases between. The CDR3 consists of 15 residues.

J is TRBJ1-4 and V is TRBV4-2; D gene unclear. The CDR3 loop spans 15 amino acids. V dropped 1 base and J dropped 3 bases, with 9 bases sitting between them. Germline CDR1 LGHNA, CDR2 YNFKEQ. The CDR3 protein is CASSQGPGANEKLFF. The CDR3 DNA reads as TGTGCCAGCAGCCAAGGCCCTGGGGCTAATGAAAAACTGTTTTTT.

The chain links TRBV5-1 to TRBJ2-5, with a weak D call TRBD1 (7 bases). The germline V and J ends were trimmed by 0 bases and 3 bases, with 12 bases remaining between them. This CDR3 has 15 amino acids. Germline V lookup: CDR1 SGHRS, CDR2 YFSETQ. In DNA, the CDR3 is TGCGCCAGCAGCTTGGTTCAGGGGGGTGAAGAGACCCAGTACTTC. As protein: CASSLVQGGEETQYF.

The chain has TRBV30 and TRBJ2-5; maybe TRBD1 (5 bases). The J call is in doubt because the DNA end fits TRBJ2-7 better. CDR1 and CDR2 from the germline V gene are GTSNPN and SVGIG (reference sequence). The CDR3 spans 14 residues. In nucleotides, the CDR3 is TGTGCCTTCGTACAGGCCCTGGGTTCATACGAGCAGTACTTC. Its protein is CAFVQALGSYEQYF.

The chain is built from TRBV5-1 and TRBJ2-7, with D tentatively TRBD2 (5 bases). CDR3 length: 14 amino acids. Germline assignment: CDR1 SGHRS and CDR2 YFSETQ. Trimming removed 4 bases from V and 9 bases from J, with 20 bases in between. The CDR3 coding sequence is TGCGCCAGCAGCACGGAGGTTGGGAAGAACGCGCAGTACTTC. Amino acids: CASSTEVGKNAQYF.

The J gene is TRBJ2-7, the V gene TRBV5-5; D unresolved. The ends were cut back, 1 base at V and 2 bases at J, with 13 bases in the middle. The V gene's germline CDR1 is SGHKS and CDR2 YYEKEE (reference sequence). The CDR3 extends over 15 amino acids. The CDR3 coding sequence is TGTGCCAGCAGCTTGTATCTCCCGCAAACCTACGAGCAGTACTTC. It translates to CASSLYLPQTYEQYF.

The CDR3 loop is CASSEPGQGWNTQYF. The CDR3 DNA follows: TGTGCCAGCAGTGAGCCGGGACAGGGCTGGAATACGCAGTATTTT. This chain joins TRBV6-1 and TRBJ2-3; 9 positions agree with TRBD1. The CDR3 sequence is 15 residues long. V was clipped by 3 bases and J by 7 bases; unmatched bases: 8. Germline loops: CDR1 MNHNS, CDR2 SASEGT.

The rearrangement uses TRBV15 and TRBJ1-2; the D is unclear. CDR1 LNHNV and CDR2 YYDKDF come from the germline V gene (reference sequence). This CDR3 comprises 14 residues. Trimming removed 0 bases at V and 4 bases at J, with 9 bases between. For the CDR3, the DNA is TGTGCCACCAGCAGAGATATGGGTACCTATGGCTACACCTTC. Translating it yields CATSRDMGTYGYTF.

The chain carries TRBV7-8 and TRBJ2-7; tentatively, D is TRBD1 (5 bases). Trimming removed 5 bases from V and 0 bases from J, with 17 bases in between. The CDR3 totals 16 residues. CDR1 and CDR2 from the germline V gene are SGHVS and FQNEAQ. The CDR3 coding sequence is TGTGCCAGCAGCCCCCAGTTGGGGCGGCGCTCCTACGAGCAGTACTTC. Translated: CASSPQLGRRSYEQYF.

The chain carries TRBV6-5 and TRBJ2-7; 8 bases agree with TRBD1. The CDR3 consists of 14 residues. Germline V gene lookup returns CDR1 MNHEY and CDR2 SVGAGI. V gave up 5 bases and J gave up 2 bases; unmatched junction bases: 5. The CDR3 reads CASSRSQGAYEQYF. The CDR3, as DNA: TGTGCCAGCAGTAGGTCACAGGGGGCCTACGAGCAGTACTTC.

This chain connects TRBV19 to TRBJ1-5; D might be TRBD1 (5 bases). This CDR3 comprises 14 residues. V was shortened by 7 bases and J by 0 bases, with 10 bases between the two germline ends. Germline CDR1 is LNHDA and CDR2 is SQIVND (reference sequence). CDR3 in DNA: TGTGCCAGTACCCGGACAAGTAGCAATCAGCCCCAGCATTTT. Its protein product is CASTRTSSNQPQHF. The full variable domain, its missing parts supplied by reference TRBV19 and TRBJ1-5, is DGGITQSPKYLFRKEGQNVTLSCEQNLNHDAMYWYRQDPGQGLRLIYYSQIVNDFQKGDIAEGYSVSREKKESFPLTVTSAQKNPTAFYLCASTRTSSNQPQHFGDGTRLSIL.